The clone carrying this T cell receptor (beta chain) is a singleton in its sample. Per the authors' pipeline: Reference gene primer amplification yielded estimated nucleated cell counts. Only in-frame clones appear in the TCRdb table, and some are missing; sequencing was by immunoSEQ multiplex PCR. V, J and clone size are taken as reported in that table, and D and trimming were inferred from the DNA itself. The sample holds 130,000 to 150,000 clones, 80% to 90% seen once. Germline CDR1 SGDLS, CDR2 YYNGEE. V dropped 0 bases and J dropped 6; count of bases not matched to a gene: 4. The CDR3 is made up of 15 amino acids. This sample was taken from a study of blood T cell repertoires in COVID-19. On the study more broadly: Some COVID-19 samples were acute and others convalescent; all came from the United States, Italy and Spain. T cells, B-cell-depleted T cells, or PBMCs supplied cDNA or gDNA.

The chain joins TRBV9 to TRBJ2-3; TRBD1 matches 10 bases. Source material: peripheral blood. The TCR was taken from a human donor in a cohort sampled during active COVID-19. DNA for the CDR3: TGTGCCAGCAGCGTAGTGGGGACAGGGGACGATACGCAGTATTTT. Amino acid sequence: CASSVVGTGDDTQYF.